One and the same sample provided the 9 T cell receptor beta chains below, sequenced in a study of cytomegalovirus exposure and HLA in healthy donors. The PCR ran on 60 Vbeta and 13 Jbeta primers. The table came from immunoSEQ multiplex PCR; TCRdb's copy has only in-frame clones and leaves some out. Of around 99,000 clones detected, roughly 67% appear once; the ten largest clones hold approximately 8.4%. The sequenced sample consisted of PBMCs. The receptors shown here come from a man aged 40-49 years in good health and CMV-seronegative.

The CDR3 region is CASNQEREGGYTF. CDR3 nucleotides: TGTGCCAGCAACCAAGAGAGGGAGGGTGGCTACACCTTC. The gene calls are TRBV2 and TRBJ1-2; D ambiguous. Per the germline V gene, CDR1 is SNHLY and CDR2 is FYNNEI. This CDR3 spans 13 amino acids. With 7 bases removed from V and 7 bases from J, the gap between germline ends came to 16 bases.

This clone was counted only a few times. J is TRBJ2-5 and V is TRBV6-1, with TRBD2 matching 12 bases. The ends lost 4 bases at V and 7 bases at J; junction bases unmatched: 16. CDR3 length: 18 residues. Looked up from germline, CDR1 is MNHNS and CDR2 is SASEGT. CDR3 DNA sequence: TGTGCCAGCAGTGGGGCCCCAACTAGCGGGGGGTCGAACGGGACCCAGTACTTC. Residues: CASSGAPTSGGSNGTQYF.

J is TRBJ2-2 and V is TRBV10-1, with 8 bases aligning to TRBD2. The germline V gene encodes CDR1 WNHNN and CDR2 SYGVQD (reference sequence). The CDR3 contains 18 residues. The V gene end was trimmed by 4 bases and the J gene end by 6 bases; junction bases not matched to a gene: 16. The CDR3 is CASSAVSSGGFFPGELFF. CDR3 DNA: TGCGCCAGCAGTGCCGTATCCTCGGGGGGGTTTTTTCCCGGGGAGCTGTTTTTT.

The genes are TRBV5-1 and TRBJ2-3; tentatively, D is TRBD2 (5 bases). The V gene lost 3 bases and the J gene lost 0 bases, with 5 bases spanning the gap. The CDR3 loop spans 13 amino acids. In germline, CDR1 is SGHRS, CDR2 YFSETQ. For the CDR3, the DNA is TGCGCCAGCAGCTCGGGGAGCACAGATACGCAGTATTTT. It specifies CASSSGSTDTQYF.

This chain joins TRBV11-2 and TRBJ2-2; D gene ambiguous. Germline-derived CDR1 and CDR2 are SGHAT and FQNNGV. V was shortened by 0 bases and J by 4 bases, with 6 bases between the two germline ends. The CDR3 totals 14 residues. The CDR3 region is CASSLDPGTGELFF. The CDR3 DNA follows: TGTGCCAGCAGCTTAGACCCGGGCACCGGGGAGCTGTTTTTT.

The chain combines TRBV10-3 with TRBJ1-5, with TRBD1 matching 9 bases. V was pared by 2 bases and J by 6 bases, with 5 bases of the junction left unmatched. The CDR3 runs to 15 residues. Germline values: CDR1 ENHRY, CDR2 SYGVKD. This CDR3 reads CAISEGDRDGQPQHF. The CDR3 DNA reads TGTGCCATCAGTGAGGGGGACAGGGATGGTCAGCCCCAGCATTTT.

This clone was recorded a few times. The CDR3 sequence is CASSPGNEEQYF. For the CDR3, the DNA is TGTGCCAGCAGTCCGGGGAACGAGGAGCAGTACTTC. The chain is built from TRBV6-5 and TRBJ2-7; D is possibly TRBD2 (5 bases). The ends were cut back, 5 bases at V and 7 bases at J, with 12 bases in the middle. The germline gives CDR1 MNHEY, CDR2 SVGAGI. The length of the CDR3 is 12 residues.

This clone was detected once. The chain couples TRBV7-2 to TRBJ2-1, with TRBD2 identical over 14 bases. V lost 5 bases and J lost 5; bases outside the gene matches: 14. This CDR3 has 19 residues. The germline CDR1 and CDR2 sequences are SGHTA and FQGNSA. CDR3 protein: CASSPTGTSGGFRDNEQFF. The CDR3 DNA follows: TGTGCCAGCAGCCCGACCGGGACTAGCGGGGGCTTTCGGGACAATGAGCAGTTCTTC.

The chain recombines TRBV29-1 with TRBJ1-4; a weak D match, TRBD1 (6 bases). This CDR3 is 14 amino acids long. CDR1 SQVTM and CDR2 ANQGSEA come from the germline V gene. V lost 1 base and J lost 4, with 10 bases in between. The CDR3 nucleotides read TGCAGCGTTGAAGGGACAGATAATAATGAAAAACTGTTTTTT. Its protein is CSVEGTDNNEKLFF.